This T cell receptor beta chain derives from a study of blood T cell repertoires in COVID-19. About the research overall: Sites across the United States, Italy and Spain contributed samples from acute and convalescent COVID-19. The cDNA or gDNA used as material had been derived from T cells, B-cell-depleted T cells, or PBMCs.

As originally analysed: For nucleated cells, counts were estimated from reference gene primer amplification. Generated by immunoSEQ multiplex PCR, the TCRdb table keeps only in-frame clones and is missing some. The DNA gave D and trimming, while V, J and clone size come from that table. Altogether fewer than 400,000 clones are present, 75% to 90% being singletons, with the ten largest covering 3.6%. Trimming cost V 3 bases and J 1 base, with 13 bases left between them. Germline V lookup: CDR1 DFQATT, CDR2 SNEGSKA (reference sequence). The CDR3 loop spans 15 amino acids. The rearrangement links TRBV20-1 to TRBJ1-5, with a tentative D call TRBD1 (5 bases). Source material: peripheral blood. The TCR sequence derives from a woman aged 18-29 years with acute or convalescent COVID-19. Here the CDR3 reads CSASWGVQSNQPQHF. CDR3 nucleotide sequence: TGCAGTGCTAGTTGGGGGGTTCAGAGCAATCAGCCCCAGCATTTT.